Described below is a single TCR beta chain sequence and its context. The data were taken from a study of T cell responses to AZD1222 COVID-19 vaccine. Overall study context: Timing groups of about 4 and about 12 weeks for second doses were pooled.

Only in-frame clones appear in the TCRdb table, and some are missing; sequencing was by immunoSEQ multiplex PCR. The repertoire includes some 120,000 clones, roughly 87% of them detected once, and around 7.5% sits in the top ten. This CDR3 comprises 13 residues. CDR1 is LGHDT and CDR2 is YNNKEL in the germline V gene (reference sequence). Trimming took off 0 bases at V and 8 bases at J, with 7 bases between the two ends. The chain uses TRBV3-1 (or the pseudogene TRBV3-2) and TRBJ1-4; no firm D call. The material sequenced was peripheral blood, taken on day 0 of AZD1222 vaccination. The clonotype comes from an adult in good health. This CDR3 reads CASSQEFREKLFF. CDR3 sequence (DNA): TGTGCCAGCAGCCAAGAGTTCCGGGAAAAACTGTTTTTT.